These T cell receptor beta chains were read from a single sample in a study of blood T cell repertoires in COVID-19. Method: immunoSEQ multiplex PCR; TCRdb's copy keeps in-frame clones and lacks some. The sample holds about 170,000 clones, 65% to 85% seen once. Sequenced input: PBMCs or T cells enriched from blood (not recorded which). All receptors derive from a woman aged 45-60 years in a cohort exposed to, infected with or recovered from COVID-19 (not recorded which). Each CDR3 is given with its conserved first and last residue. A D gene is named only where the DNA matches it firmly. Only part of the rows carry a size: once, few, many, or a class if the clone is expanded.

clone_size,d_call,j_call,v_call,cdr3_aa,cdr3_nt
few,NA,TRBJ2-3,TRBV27,CASSLGAPTDTQYF,TGTGCCAGCAGTTTAGGAGCCCCTACAGATACGCAGTATTTT
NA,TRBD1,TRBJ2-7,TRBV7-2,CASSQDRGEYEQYF,TGTGCCAGCAGCCAGGACAGGGGCGAATACGAGCAGTACTTC
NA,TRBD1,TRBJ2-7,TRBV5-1,CASSPDRDRVPNEQYF,TGCGCCAGCAGCCCAGACCGGGACAGGGTTCCGAACGAGCAGTACTTC
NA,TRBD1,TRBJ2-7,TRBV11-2,CASSQRGQGDEQYF,TGTGCCAGCAGCCAGAGGGGGCAGGGTGACGAGCAGTACTTC
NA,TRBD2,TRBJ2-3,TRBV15,CATSSRLAANTDTQYF,TGTGCCACCAGCTCCAGACTAGCGGCCAACACAGATACGCAGTATTTT
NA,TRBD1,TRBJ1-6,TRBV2,CASSEAFGQGNSPLHF,TGTGCCAGCAGTGAAGCTTTTGGACAGGGCAATTCACCCCTCCACTTT
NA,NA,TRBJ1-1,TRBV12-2,CASRLVSPEAFF,TGTGCAAGTCGCTTAGTTAGCCCTGAAGCTTTCTTT
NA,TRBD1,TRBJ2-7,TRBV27,CASSTLTGWGYEQYF,TGTGCCAGCAGTACATTGACAGGGTGGGGCTACGAGCAGTACTTC
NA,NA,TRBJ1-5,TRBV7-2,CASRPDSGNQPQHF,TGTGCCAGCAGGCCCGACAGCGGCAATCAGCCCCAGCATTTT
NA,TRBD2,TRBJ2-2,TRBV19,CASTTRGAGELFF,TGTGCCAGTACTACGCGGGGGGCCGGGGAGCTGTTTTTT
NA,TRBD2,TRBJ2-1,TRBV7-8,CASSPPKGLAINEQFF,TGTGCCAGCAGCCCGCCCAAGGGACTAGCGATCAATGAGCAGTTCTTC
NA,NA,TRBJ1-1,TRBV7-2,CASSLATVSGSAEAFF,TGTGCCAGCAGCTTAGCTACGGTGTCGGGAAGCGCTGAAGCTTTCTTT
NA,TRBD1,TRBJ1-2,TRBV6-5,CASSSRGRAWGYTF,TGTGCCAGCAGCTCCAGGGGGCGAGCTTGGGGCTACACCTTC
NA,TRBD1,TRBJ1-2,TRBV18,CASSPIIVRTGVNYGYTF,TGTGCCAGCTCACCTATAATCGTGAGGACAGGGGTAAACTATGGCTACACCTTC
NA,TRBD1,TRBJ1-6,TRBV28,CASRSSGTGIYSPLHF,TGTGCCAGCAGATCGTCCGGGACAGGGATTTATTCACCCCTCCACTTT
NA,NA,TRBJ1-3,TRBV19,CASSYSWGLPGNTIYF,TGTGCCAGTAGTTATAGTTGGGGACTTCCTGGAAACACCATATATTTT
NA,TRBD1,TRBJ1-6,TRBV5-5,CASSTSAVGTGSYNSPLHF,TGTGCCAGCAGCACGAGCGCCGTCGGGACAGGTTCCTATAATTCACCCCTCCACTTT
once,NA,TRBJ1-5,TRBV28,CASSSGSQPQHF,TGTGCCAGCAGTTCGGGGAGTCAGCCCCAGCATTTT
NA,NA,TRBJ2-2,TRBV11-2,CASSLVRGGGELFF,TGTGCCAGCAGCTTAGTCAGAGGGGGCGGGGAGCTGTTTTTT
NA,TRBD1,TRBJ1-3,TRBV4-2,CASSDRTGDGNTIYF,TGTGCCAGCAGCGACCGAACAGGGGACGGAAACACCATATATTTT
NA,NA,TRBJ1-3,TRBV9,CASSSLAGGEGNTIYF,TGTGCCAGCAGCTCTCTCGCGGGGGGCGAAGGAAACACCATATATTTT
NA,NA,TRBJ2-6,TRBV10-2,CATSQGSGANVLTF,TGCGCCACCTCCCAGGGGTCTGGGGCCAACGTCCTGACTTTC
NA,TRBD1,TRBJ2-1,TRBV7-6,CASTSQPAATGHEQFF,TGTGCCAGCACCTCCCAGCCCGCGGCGACAGGGCATGAGCAGTTCTTC
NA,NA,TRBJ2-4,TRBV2,CASSEEGGSVKNIQYF,TGTGCCAGCAGTGAAGAGGGAGGCAGCGTCAAAAACATTCAGTACTTC
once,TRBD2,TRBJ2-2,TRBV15,CATNFGREDPGELFF,TGTGCCACCAATTTTGGGCGGGAGGATCCCGGGGAGCTGTTTTTT
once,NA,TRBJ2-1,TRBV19,CASSIGGDYNEQFF,TGTGCCAGTAGTATAGGGGGGGACTACAATGAGCAGTTCTTC
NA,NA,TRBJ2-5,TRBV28,CASSSPGQETQYF,TGTGCCAGCAGCTCCCCCGGGCAAGAGACCCAGTACTTC
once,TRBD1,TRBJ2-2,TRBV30,CAWSFGTVGTGELFF,TGTGCCTGGAGTTTCGGGACAGTTGGAACCGGGGAGCTGTTTTTT
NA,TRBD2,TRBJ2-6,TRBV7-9,CASSFPTSGRSGANVLTF,TGTGCCAGCAGCTTTCCGACTAGCGGGAGGTCTGGGGCCAACGTCCTGACTTTC
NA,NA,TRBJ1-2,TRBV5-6,CASSPGNPTGYYGYTF,TGTGCCAGCAGCCCCGGCAATCCAACAGGGTACTATGGCTACACCTTC
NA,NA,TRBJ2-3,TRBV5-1,CASSLATADTQYF,TGCGCCAGCAGCTTGGCAACAGCAGATACGCAGTATTTT
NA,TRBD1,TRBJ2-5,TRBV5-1,CASRDRGETQYF,TGCGCCAGCAGAGACAGGGGAGAGACCCAGTACTTC
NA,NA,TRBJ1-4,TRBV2,CASRRSGVNEKLFF,TGTGCCAGCAGGCGATCGGGGGTTAATGAAAAACTGTTTTTT
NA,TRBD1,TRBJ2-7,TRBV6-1,CASSDVWDRVYEQYF,TGTGCCAGCAGTGACGTGTGGGACAGAGTCTACGAGCAGTACTTC
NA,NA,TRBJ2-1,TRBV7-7,CASSPGLGSSYNEQFF,TGTGCTAGCAGCCCAGGCTTGGGCAGTTCATACAATGAGCAGTTCTTC
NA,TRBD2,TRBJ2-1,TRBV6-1,CASSEEPSGGIFEQFF,TGTGCCAGCAGTGAAGAACCGAGCGGGGGGATCTTTGAGCAGTTCTTC